Described below is a single T cell receptor beta chain sequence and its context. These data originate in a study of T cell responses to AZD1222 COVID-19 vaccine. Repertoires were generated with immunoSEQ multiplex PCR, while TCRdb's copy carries only in-frame clones and drops some. The table includes some 200,000 clones, roughly 92% detected once. The length of the CDR3 is 14 residues. Per the germline V gene, CDR1 is GTSNPN and CDR2 is SVGIG (reference sequence). V lost 4 bases and J 0 bases, leaving 12 bases between the germline ends. J is TRBJ1-2 and V is TRBV30, with a weak D call TRBD1 (5 bases). The sequencing used peripheral blood, collected on day 0 of AZD1222 vaccination. The origin of this receptor is an adult in good health. CDR3 in amino acids: CAWTRLGANYGYTF. The CDR3 DNA reads as TGTGCCTGGACCAGACTAGGGGCTAACTATGGCTACACCTTC.